This T cell receptor (beta chain) was sequenced during a study of T cells in Graves' hyperthyroidism and ophthalmopathy. RNA transcripts yielded amplified TCR beta CDR3 regions. The study used the HTBI primer set for a first-round RT-PCR of the TCR CDR3. TCRdb ran MiXCR on the multiplex PCR reads and lists one entry per CDR3 protein. The sample includes about 200,000 distinct CDR3 sequences, roughly a sixth of them seen just once. The sample holds a few counts of this clonotype. From germline, CDR1 is SQVTM and CDR2 ANQGSEA. This CDR3 contains 13 residues. Trimming left V 2 bases short and J 1 base short, with 5 bases between. Calling Graves' hyperthyroidism stable meant ophthalmopathy did not progress within 18 months. Patients between 18 and 65 years old had hyperthyroidism, newly diagnosed and lasting under 2 months.

Sequenced material: blood. The chain couples TRBV29-1 to TRBJ2-2, with unresolved D. The origin of this receptor is a woman in her 50s with Graves' hyperthyroidism. This chain's CDR3 is CSVERQNTGELFF. CDR3 in DNA: TGCAGCGTTGAACGGCAGAACACCGGGGAGCTGTTTTTT.